Shown below are 21 T cell receptor beta chains from a single sample sequenced in a study of tumor and adjacent non-tumor tissue in lung cancer. RNA was extracted from bulk tissue without any cell sorting. The library came from three nested PCR rounds adapted from ARM-PCR protocols. TCRdb reprocessed the multiplex PCR reads via MiXCR and lists one record per CDR3 protein. This table holds under 150,000 distinct CDR3 sequences, around 65% found once. Sequenced: lung tumor tissue. The origin of the receptors is a man in his 60s with small cell lung cancer.

Notes on this clonotype: Its ends do not fully match the called genes, so a read error is possible. The V call is TRBV11-2, the J call TRBJ2-3; D gene unclear. The germline V gene encodes CDR1 SGHAT and CDR2 FQNNGV. The CDR3 has 14 amino acids. Here the CDR3 DNA reads TGTGCCGGCAGCTTAGCCGGTGTAACAGATACGCTGTATTTT. It is translated as CAGSLAGVTDTLYF.

As to this clonotype: The CDR3 does not end in the conserved phenylalanine or tryptophan, so this is likely a read error. The DNA is left out, because the CDR3 cannot be placed on it with certainty; the CDR3 is given as TCRdb lists it. The chain employs TRBV11-3 and TRBJ2-1; the table's D call, TRBD1, has no DNA check behind it. The CDR3 is 15 residues long, ends included. CDR1 is SGHNT, CDR2 YENEEA, per germline. CDR3 residues: CASSLEGRDYNEHFL.

The rearrangement links TRBV11-2 to TRBJ2-7; no clear D gene. Between the trimmed V and J ends, which lost 8 bases and 12 bases, there was a span of 26 bases. From germline, CDR1 is SGHAT and CDR2 FQNNGV. This CDR3 contains 14 residues. CDR3: CASCPDSASYQRYV. CDR3 bases: TGTGCCAGCTGCCCCGACTCCGCTTCCTACCAGCGGTACGTC.

Details on this clonotype: This could be a read error, since a much larger clone is one nucleotide away. The chain recombines TRBV20-1 with TRBJ2-2; no definite D call. Deletions cut 3 bases from V and 5 bases from J, with 10 bases between. Germline CDR1 reads DFQATT; CDR2 reads SNEGSKA (reference sequence). CDR3 length: 13 amino acids. CDR3 nucleotide sequence: TGCAGTGCTAGGACTGGCGGAACCGGGGAGCTGTTTTTT. It codes for CSARTGGTGELFF.

About this clonotype: At one end, the junction sequence differs from germline, possibly due to a read error. The genes are TRBV6-6 and TRBJ2-1; D remains ambiguous. Germline CDR1 and CDR2: MNHNY and SVGAGI (reference sequence). CDR3 size: 16 residues. CDR3 loop: CASSYPRLDSYNEQFF. The CDR3 DNA reads TGTGCCAGTAGTTACCCCCGACTTGATTCCTACAATGAGCAGTTCTTC.

A note on this clonotype: The CDR3 end shows no conserved phenylalanine or tryptophan, and so a read error is likely. J is TRBJ1-1 and V is TRBV6-1, with TRBD1 as a possible D gene (6 bases). The CDR3 contains 13 residues. Germline CDR1 and CDR2: MNHNS and SASEGT. V was cut by 7 bases and J by 3 bases, with 12 bases left in between. This chain's CDR3 is CASTEAGDTEAFS. In DNA, the CDR3 is TGTGCCAGCACCGAAGCAGGGGACACTGAAGCTTTCTCT.

This clonotype has just a few counts. One end of the junction varies from germline; a read error may be responsible. The chain couples TRBV11-2 to TRBJ2-1; 8 bases map to TRBD1. In germline, CDR1 is SGHAT, CDR2 FQNNGV. This CDR3 region has 15 residues. Here the CDR3 reads CVSSFTGGTYNEQFF. The CDR3 DNA is TGTGTCAGCAGTTTTACAGGGGGAACCTACAATGAGCAGTTCTTC.

Worth noting for this clonotype: Given a much more abundant clone one base away, this may be a read error. The V call is TRBV29-1, the J call TRBJ2-7, with D possibly TRBD2 on 6 matching bases. Germline CDR1 SQVTM, CDR2 ANQGSEA. The CDR3 is 14 residues long. The CDR3 is CSVEPWGADYDQYF. For the CDR3, the DNA is TGCAGCGTTGAACCATGGGGCGCGGACTACGATCAGTACTTC.

The V call is TRBV5-5, the J call TRBJ2-1; tentatively, D is TRBD1 or TRBD2 (6 bases each). V lost 1 base and J lost 15, with 23 bases in between. Per germline, CDR1 SGHKS and CDR2 YYEKEE (reference sequence). This CDR3 has 15 residues. The CDR3 DNA reads TGTGCCAGCAGCTTGCAGCGGATCATAGGGGGGCTTCGGTTCTTC. It specifies CASSLQRIIGGLRFF.

This clonotype was found a few times. The gene calls are TRBV6-1 and TRBJ1-2; D possibly corresponds to TRBD1 (5 bases). Germline loops: CDR1 MNHNS, CDR2 SASEGT. Trimming cost V 2 bases and J 4 bases, with 26 bases left between them. This CDR3 has 19 amino acids. CDR3 loop: CASSEWRAGWVGGRYGYTF. The CDR3, as DNA: TGTGCCAGCAGTGAATGGCGAGCAGGGTGGGTCGGAGGACGCTATGGCTACACCTTC.

Turning to this clonotype: A read error may be the cause here, since a much bigger clone is one base away. The chain employs TRBV5-4 and TRBJ1-4; a weak D match, TRBD1 (6 bases). Germline CDR1 is SGHNT and CDR2 is YYREEE (reference sequence). There are 16 residues in the CDR3. In nucleotides, the CDR3 is TGTACCAGCAGCCCGGTTCCAGGGGCAACTAATGAAAAACTGTTTTTT. This codes for CTSSPVPGATNEKLFF.

The CDR3 sequence is CASSPSRQGRNTIYF. The CDR3 DNA follows: TGTGCCAGCAGCCCTAGTCGGCAGGGGAGAAACACCATATATTTT. This chain connects TRBV12-3 or TRBV12-4 to TRBJ1-3; TRBD1 is a possible D gene (6 bases). Trimming left V 6 bases short and J 5 bases short, with 17 bases between. There are 15 residues in the CDR3.

The chain is built from TRBV12-3 or TRBV12-4 and TRBJ2-2; D call uncertain. V gave up 5 bases and J gave up 5 bases, with 9 bases separating them. This CDR3 spans 13 amino acids. CDR3 sequence (DNA): TGTGCCAGCAGTCGCCTGGAAACCGGGGAGCTGTTTTTT. As protein: CASSRLETGELFF.

This sequence joins TRBV30 and TRBJ2-3; 7 bases fit TRBD1. The V and J ends lost 1 base and 6 bases, in that order; junction bases with no gene match: 4. CDR3 length: 13 amino acids. Germline V gene sequence: CDR1 GTSNPN, CDR2 SVGIG (reference sequence). CDR3 DNA: TGTGCCTGGAGTGGACAGGGCGCGGATACGCAGTATTTT. It translates to CAWSGQGADTQYF.

Notes on this clonotype: Germline is not matched at one junction end, which may reflect a read error. The chain is built from TRBV5-4 and TRBJ2-3; 13 bases are shared with TRBD2. This CDR3 is built from 18 residues. Germline CDR1 is SGHNT and CDR2 is YYREEE (reference sequence). CDR3 in DNA: TGTGCCAGCAGCTTAAGGACTAGCGGGAGTGGGAGCACAGATGCGCAGTATTTT. Translation gives CASSLRTSGSGSTDAQYF. The variable domain in full, with the rest retrieved from reference TRBV5-4 and TRBJ2-3, is ETGVTQSPTHLIKTRGQQVTLRCSSQSGHNTVSWYQQALGQGPQFIFQYYREEENGRGNFPPRFSGLQFPNYSSELNVNALELDDSALYLCASSLRTSGSGSTDAQYFGPGTRLTVL.

The chain uses TRBV19 and TRBJ1-1; TRBD1 is a possible D gene (5 bases). V was shortened by 4 bases and J by 4 bases, with 10 bases between the two germline ends. CDR3 length equals 13 residues. CDR1 and CDR2 (germline): LNHDA, SQIVND (reference sequence). CDR3 sequence: CASSTRQSTEAFF. The CDR3 DNA reads TGTGCCAGTAGTACCAGACAGAGCACTGAAGCTTTCTTT. The full variable domain, with the rest looked up from reference TRBV19 and TRBJ1-1, is DGGITQSPKYLFRKEGQNVTLSCEQNLNHDAMYWYRQDPGQGLRLIYYSQIVNDFQKGDIAEGYSVSREKKESFPLTVTSAQKNPTAFYLCASSTRQSTEAFFGQGTRLTVV.

This clonotype was counted at least ten times. The rearrangement links TRBV11-2 to TRBJ2-1; tentative D call: TRBD1 (6 bases). Deletions cut 5 bases from V and 12 bases from J, with 17 bases between. There are 13 residues in the CDR3. CDR1 is SGHAT, CDR2 FQNNGV, per germline. The CDR3 here is CASSLAAGVGQFF. CDR3 in DNA: TGTGCCAGCAGCCTAGCCGCAGGGGTGGGGCAGTTCTTC.

On this clonotype: The junction and the germline gene differ at one end; a read error may be behind it. The CDR3 DNA reads as TGTGTCAGCAACTGGACACTATCGATGGACACTGAAGCTTTCTTT. This codes for CVSNWTLSMDTEAFF. This chain connects TRBV11-2 to TRBJ1-1; weak D call: TRBD1 (5 bases). CDR3 length equals 15 residues. Germline V lookup: CDR1 SGHAT, CDR2 FQNNGV. Based on the CDR3 plus reference TRBV11-2 and TRBJ1-1, the full variable domain is EAGVAQSPRYKIIEKRQSVAFWCNPISGHATLYWYQQILGQGPKLLIQFQNNGVVDDSQLPKDRFSAERLKGVDSTLKIQPAKLEDSAVYLCVSNWTLSMDTEAFFGQGTRLTVV.

This clonotype was recorded once. The chain recombines TRBV6-6 with TRBJ1-6; 8 bases fit TRBD1. Germline V CDR1 and CDR2: MNHNY, SVGAGI (reference sequence). V shed 4 bases, J shed 7 bases, and the junction held 12 bases outside the gene matches. There are 17 residues in the CDR3. The CDR3 here is CASSCPPGQGANSPLHF. The CDR3 coding sequence is TGTGCCAGCAGTTGCCCCCCTGGGCAGGGGGCCAATTCACCCCTCCACTTT.

This clonotype has more than one count but fewer than ten. The chain couples TRBV20-1 to TRBJ2-3; tentative D call: TRBD2 (5 bases). Trimming cost V 0 bases and J 5 bases, with 12 bases left between them. CDR1 and CDR2 (germline): DFQATT, SNEGSKA (reference sequence). This CDR3 has 14 residues. The CDR3 loop is CSAREESGGDTQYF. The CDR3 nucleotides are TGCAGTGCTAGAGAGGAGTCAGGAGGAGATACGCAGTATTTT.

This clonotype was counted at least ten times. The genes are TRBV5-6 and TRBJ2-4; 7 bases fit TRBD1. Germline values: CDR1 SGHDT, CDR2 YYEEEE. This CDR3 contains 16 residues. V shed 4 bases and J 0 bases; nucleotides not matched to a gene: 7. The CDR3 nucleotides read TGTGCCAGCAGCCGGGACAGTACGCTAGCCAAAAACATTCAGTACTTC. It encodes CASSRDSTLAKNIQYF.